Below, 9 T cell receptor beta chains from the same sample are listed, as sequenced in a study of shared clonotypes between healthy human individuals. The protocol was immunoSEQ multiplex PCR, while the TCRdb copy is restricted to in-frame clones and leaves out a portion. The sample has around 1 million clones; approximately 80% are singletons. The sample comprised memory CD4+ T cells sorted from blood. Subset defined: CD45RA-negative fraction. These receptor sequences come from a young man in good health.

The rearrangement links TRBV12-5 to TRBJ2-7; tentative D call: TRBD1 (7 bases). CDR1 is LGHNT, CDR2 FRNRAP, per germline. CDR3 length: 12 amino acids. Between the trimmed V and J ends, which lost 6 bases and 5 bases, there was a span of 11 bases. The CDR3 loop reads CASGEGAHEQYF. The CDR3 region has the DNA TGTGCTAGTGGGGAGGGGGCCCACGAGCAGTACTTC.

This chain links TRBV18 with TRBJ2-3; unclear D gene. The CDR3 length is 14 residues. Germline-derived CDR1 and CDR2 are KGHSH and LQKENI. Trimming took off 2 bases at V and 4 bases at J, with 10 bases between the two ends. CDR3 region: CASSPNRVADTQYF. CDR3 nucleotides: TGTGCCAGCTCACCAAATCGTGTCGCAGATACGCAGTATTTT.

This chain joins TRBV13 and TRBJ1-2, with D possibly TRBD1 on 5 matching bases. CDR1 is PRHDT, CDR2 FYEKMQ, per germline (reference sequence). V was clipped by 5 bases and J by 2 bases, with 12 bases between them. This CDR3 region has 14 residues. CDR3 loop: CASSRWDSNYGYTF. The CDR3 DNA reads TGTGCCAGCAGCAGATGGGACTCGAACTATGGCTACACCTTC.

The chain employs TRBV5-5 and TRBJ2-7; D remains unclear. This CDR3 has 13 residues. Per germline, CDR1 SGHKS and CDR2 YYEKEE (reference sequence). V lost 2 bases, J lost 5 bases, and 11 bases lay in between. This CDR3 reads CASSFSEAHEQYF. CDR3 bases: TGTGCCAGCAGCTTCAGCGAGGCCCACGAGCAGTACTTC.

The V and J genes are TRBV29-1 and TRBJ2-7, with 7 bases aligning to TRBD1. Looked up from germline, CDR1 is SQVTM and CDR2 is ANQGSEA. J gave up 5 bases and V 5 bases, and 9 bases lay outside the gene matches. This CDR3 has 13 amino acids. The CDR3 sequence is CSVRGTVSDEQYF. CDR3 sequence (DNA): TGCAGCGTTCGAGGGACAGTAAGTGACGAGCAGTACTTC.

In regard to this clone: The sample holds other DNA sequences that translate to the same CDR3. The chain has TRBV6-1 and TRBJ2-7; the D gene could be TRBD1 or TRBD2 (6 bases each). With 6 bases removed from V and 4 bases from J, the gap between germline ends came to 10 bases. Germline V CDR1 and CDR2: MNHNS, SASEGT. The CDR3 runs to 12 residues. The CDR3 here is CASRTGLYEQYF. The CDR3 nucleotides are TGTGCCAGCAGGACAGGACTATACGAGCAGTACTTC.

The gene calls are TRBV29-1 and TRBJ2-3, with D possibly TRBD2 on 6 matching bases. The length of the CDR3 is 14 residues. CDR1 is SQVTM and CDR2 is ANQGSEA in the germline V gene. V lost 8 bases and J lost 4, with 19 bases in between. Written as DNA, the CDR3 is TGCAGCCATTCAGGGACTGGCGGGGCAGATACGCAGTATTTT. As protein: CSHSGTGGADTQYF.

In its sample, this clone was seen once. V gene TRBV7-2 combines with J gene TRBJ2-2; 12 positions agree with TRBD2. CDR3 length: 16 amino acids. The V gene end was trimmed by 2 bases and the J gene end by 6 bases; junction bases not matched to a gene: 4. CDR1 is SGHTA, CDR2 FQGNSA, per germline. This CDR3 is CASSLRTSGKSGELFF. The CDR3 region has the DNA TGTGCCAGCAGCTTACGGACTAGCGGGAAGTCCGGGGAGCTGTTTTTT. The variable domain in full, with the rest retrieved from reference TRBV7-2 and TRBJ2-2, is GAGVSQSPSNKVTEKGKDVELRCDPISGHTALYWYRQSLGQGLEFLIYFQGNSAPDKSGLPSDRFSAERTGGSVSTLTIQRTQQEDSAVYLCASSLRTSGKSGELFFGEGSRLTVL.

With respect to this clone: It differs at one base from a far larger clone, so likely a read error. V usage is TRBV2 and J usage is TRBJ1-2; 7 nucleotides align to TRBD1. Germline assignment: CDR1 SNHLY and CDR2 FYNNEI. The length of the CDR3 is 16 residues. V dropped 10 bases and J dropped 2; count of bases not matched to a gene: 16. The CDR3: CANRVNRGRSNYGYTF. CDR3 bases: TGTGCCAACAGGGTTAACAGGGGCCGCAGCAACTATGGCTACACCTTC.